The next 7 T cell receptor beta chains were all read from a single sample in a study of blood T cell repertoires in COVID-19. Produced via immunoSEQ multiplex PCR; TCRdb's table is partial and in-frame only. The profile covers roughly 180,000 clones, with 75% to 90% appearing a single time and 6.5% to 8.5% taken by the ten largest. The sample was peripheral blood. Every receptor here comes from a woman aged 40 to 49 with COVID-19, enrolled during active disease.

This chain connects TRBV5-4 to TRBJ2-5, with a possible D match to TRBD2 (6 bases). Per the germline V gene, CDR1 is SGHNT and CDR2 is YYREEE (reference sequence). The CDR3 runs to 16 residues. Trimming stripped 4 bases from V and 2 bases from J, with 18 bases between. CDR3 coding DNA: TGTGCCAGCAGCCGACTATCGGGGGTAGGACAAGAGACCCAGTACTTC. Protein sequence: CASSRLSGVGQETQYF.

V usage is TRBV20-1 and J usage is TRBJ1-4; TRBD1 is a possible D gene (5 bases). V was trimmed by 7 bases and J by 8 bases, leaving 11 bases between them. The CDR3 spans 11 residues. Germline CDR1 DFQATT, CDR2 SNEGSKA (reference sequence). This chain's CDR3 is CSVSGDEKLFF. CDR3 DNA sequence: TGCAGTGTGTCGGGGGACGAAAAACTGTTTTTT.

V gene TRBV27 combines with J gene TRBJ2-3, with 8 bases aligning to TRBD2. With V trimmed by 3 bases and J by 6 bases, 2 bases remained unmatched. This CDR3 is built from 13 residues. Germline V lookup: CDR1 MNHEY, CDR2 SMNVEV (reference sequence). This CDR3 reads CASSFRGGDTQYF. Written as DNA, the CDR3 is TGTGCCAGCAGTTTTCGGGGGGGCGATACGCAGTATTTT.

This clone appeared once. The chain couples TRBV3-1 (or the pseudogene TRBV3-2) to TRBJ2-1, with a weak D call TRBD2 (5 bases). The germline V gene has CDR1 LGHDT and CDR2 YNNKEL (reference sequence). Trimming cost V 3 bases and J 5 bases, with 5 bases left between them. This CDR3 contains 12 residues. DNA for the CDR3: TGTGCCAGCAGCCAGAGGGACAATGAGCAGTTCTTC. Residues: CASSQRDNEQFF.

The V and J genes are TRBV24-1 and TRBJ2-3, with 10 bases lining up with TRBD1. Germline-derived CDR1 and CDR2 are KGHDR and SFDVKD. The length of the CDR3 is 17 residues. The V gene end was trimmed by 5 bases and the J gene end by 3 bases; junction bases not matched to a gene: 10. CDR3 in DNA: TGTGCCACCAGTGCCAACCCGGGACAGGGGTCGACAGATACGCAGTATTTT. Translation: CATSANPGQGSTDTQYF.

This chain joins TRBV28 and TRBJ1-5; 10 nucleotides match TRBD1. CDR3 length equals 16 residues. The germline gives CDR1 MDHEN, CDR2 SYDVKM. The junction had 5 bases not matched to a gene; V was cut back by 4 bases and J by 2 bases. CDR3: CASSYGTGAGNQPQHF. CDR3 nucleotides: TGTGCCAGCAGTTATGGGACAGGGGCAGGCAATCAGCCCCAGCATTTT.

The chain links TRBV11-1 to TRBJ2-7; TRBD1 matches 8 bases. V shed 3 bases and J 6 bases; nucleotides not matched to a gene: 4. The CDR3 covers 13 residues. The germline V gene has CDR1 SGHAT and CDR2 FQDESV (reference sequence). CDR3 in DNA: TGTGCCAGCAGCTTTTGGACAGGGAGCGAGCAGTACTTC. Translated, it gives CASSFWTGSEQYF. Full variable domain (rest looked up from reference TRBV11-1 and TRBJ2-7): EAEVAQSPRYKITEKSQAVAFWCDPISGHATLYWYRQILGQGPELLVQFQDESVVDDSQLPKDRFSAERLKGVDSTLKIQPAELGDSAMYLCASSFWTGSEQYFGPGTRLTVT.